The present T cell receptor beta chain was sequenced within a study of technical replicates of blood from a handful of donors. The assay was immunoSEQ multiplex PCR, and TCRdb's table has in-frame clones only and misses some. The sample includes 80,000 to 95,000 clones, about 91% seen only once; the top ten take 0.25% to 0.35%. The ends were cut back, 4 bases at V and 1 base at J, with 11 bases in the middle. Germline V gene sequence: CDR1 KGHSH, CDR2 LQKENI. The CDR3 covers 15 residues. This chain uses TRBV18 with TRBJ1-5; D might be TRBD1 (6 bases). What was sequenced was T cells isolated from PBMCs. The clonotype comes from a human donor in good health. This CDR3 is CASSLGQPSNQPQHF. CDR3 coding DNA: TGTGCCAGCTCACTCGGACAGCCCAGCAATCAGCCCCAGCATTTT.